These 23 T cell receptor beta chains were all obtained from the same sample, sequenced in a study of cytomegalovirus exposure and HLA in healthy donors. PCR amplification relied on 60 Vbeta primers (plus 13 Jbeta primers). TCRdb's table, derived via immunoSEQ multiplex PCR, lists solely in-frame clones and lacks some. The sample has about 220,000 clones; 82% are singletons. Sequenced: PBMCs. These receptors originate from a woman aged 40 to 50 in good health and CMV-seropositive.

As to this clone: The germline gene is not matched at one end of the junction; a read error may be the cause. The V and J genes are TRBV7-9 and TRBJ1-5, with 7 bases fitting TRBD1. Germline V gives CDR1 SEHNR, CDR2 FQNEAQ (reference sequence). The CDR3 is 17 residues long. The CDR3 DNA sequence: TGTTCCAGCAGCTACTACAGGGGCCGGAGCGGCAATCAGCCCCAGCATTTT. Protein: CSSSYYRGRSGNQPQHF.

This clone was recorded only once. The chain joins TRBV5-1 to TRBJ2-3; 8 nucleotides agree with TRBD2. The germline V gene encodes CDR1 SGHRS and CDR2 YFSETQ. The CDR3 contains 15 residues. The junction had 8 bases not matched to a gene; V was cut back by 4 bases and J by 4 bases. The CDR3 region has the DNA TGCGCCAGCAGCCCGCCGGGGGGGCCCTCAGATACGCAGTATTTT. It specifies CASSPPGGPSDTQYF.

Regarding this clone: The junction shows a germline mismatch at one end, possibly a read error. The V and J genes are TRBV7-9 and TRBJ2-5, with D hard to call. The assigned J gene may be wrong: the sequence end matches TRBJ2-7 better. Germline V gene lookup returns CDR1 SEHNR and CDR2 FQNEAQ (reference sequence). CDR3 length: 14 amino acids. CDR3 in amino acids: CSSSFGQVPYEQYF. The CDR3 nucleotides are TGTTCCAGCAGCTTTGGGCAGGTCCCCTACGAGCAGTACTTC.

The gene calls are TRBV5-5 and TRBJ1-1; possible D gene TRBD1, 5 bases. This CDR3 region has 14 residues. V was cut by 3 bases and J by 10 bases, with 19 bases left in between. Germline loops: CDR1 SGHKS, CDR2 YYEKEE (reference sequence). The CDR3 loop is CASSSGELSSGAFF. The CDR3 DNA follows: TGTGCCAGCAGCTCGGGGGAACTATCCTCGGGAGCTTTCTTT.

The chain's CDR3 is CAWGDSGANTDTQYF. CDR3 bases: TGTGCCTGGGGCGATAGCGGCGCCAACACAGATACGCAGTATTTT. This sequence joins TRBV30 and TRBJ2-3; D may be TRBD2 (6 bases). Germline assignment: CDR1 GTSNPN and CDR2 SVGIG (reference sequence). V dropped 5 bases and J dropped 2 bases, with 17 bases sitting between them. The CDR3 sequence is 15 residues long.

This sequence joins TRBV2 and TRBJ1-5, with a possible D match to TRBD1 (6 bases). Trimming removed 8 bases at V and 2 bases at J, with 22 bases between. Germline-derived CDR1 and CDR2 are SNHLY and FYNNEI. CDR3 length: 17 amino acids. CDR3 bases: TGTGCCAGCTCGGGACAAAGGATGAATACGGGCAATCAGCCCCAGCATTTT. Its translation: CASSGQRMNTGNQPQHF.

This rearrangement joins TRBV28 to TRBJ1-1; TRBD1 is a possible D gene (6 bases). Trimming took 6 bases from V and 1 from J, leaving 12 bases between them. In germline, CDR1 is MDHEN, CDR2 SYDVKM. The CDR3 is 14 amino acids. CDR3 DNA sequence: TGTGCCAGCAGCCAAGGGGGACAGAACACTGAAGCTTTCTTT. Translation: CASSQGGQNTEAFF.

This clone has a handful of counts. This chain connects TRBV5-4 to TRBJ1-1, with D unresolved. This CDR3 comprises 14 residues. V gave up 1 base and J gave up 2 bases, with 9 bases separating them. Germline V gene sequence: CDR1 SGHNT, CDR2 YYREEE (reference sequence). The CDR3 DNA reads as TGTGCCAGCAGCTTGAACAGCAAAAACACTGAAGCTTTCTTT. Protein product: CASSLNSKNTEAFF.

The chain links TRBV10-1 to TRBJ1-2, with D uncertain. The ends were cut back, 0 bases at V and 1 base at J, with 12 bases in the middle. CDR3 size: 16 residues. Germline lookup yields CDR1 WNHNN and CDR2 SYGVQD (reference sequence). CDR3 in amino acids: CASSESPGDVNYGYTF. The DNA for the CDR3 is TGCGCCAGCAGTGAGTCCCCCGGGGATGTTAACTATGGCTACACCTTC.

The chain combines TRBV28 with TRBJ2-2; TRBD1 aligns across 8 bases. After removal of 4 bases from V and 0 bases from J, the junction contained 4 bases not matched to a gene. CDR1 and CDR2 from the germline V gene are MDHEN and SYDVKM. This CDR3 region has 16 residues. CDR3 sequence reads: CASSSTGQANTGELFF. The CDR3 DNA reads as TGTGCCAGCAGTTCAACGGGACAGGCGAACACCGGGGAGCTGTTTTTT.

The chain is built from TRBV12-5 and TRBJ1-5; D is unclear. V lost 0 bases and J lost 11, with 5 bases in between. The CDR3 runs to 11 residues. The germline V gene encodes CDR1 LGHNT and CDR2 FRNRAP. The CDR3 here is CASGLVESQHF. The CDR3, as DNA: TGTGCTAGTGGTTTGGTAGAGTCCCAGCATTTT.

This clone has a handful of counts. The chain joins TRBV4-1 to TRBJ1-2, with D hard to call. With 3 bases removed from V and 0 bases from J, the gap between germline ends came to 11 bases. CDR1 MGHRA and CDR2 YSYEKL come from the germline V gene. The CDR3 is made up of 15 amino acids. Here the CDR3 reads CASSQGQGPNYGYTF. DNA for the CDR3: TGCGCCAGCAGCCAGGGCCAAGGCCCTAACTATGGCTACACCTTC.

The chain is built from TRBV4-3 and TRBJ1-1; 7 positions match TRBD1. The length of the CDR3 is 14 residues. The V gene end was trimmed by 2 bases and the J gene end by 5 bases; junction bases not matched to a gene: 5. CDR1 and CDR2 from the germline V gene are LGHNA and YSLEER. For the CDR3, the DNA is TGCGCCAGCAGCCAACGACAGGGAGGAACTGAAGCTTTCTTT. This codes for CASSQRQGGTEAFF.

V usage is TRBV5-8 and J usage is TRBJ1-5, with D unresolved. Germline V lookup: CDR1 SGHTS, CDR2 YDEGEE. Trimming pared 4 bases from V and 6 bases from J, leaving 17 bases between. This CDR3 has 15 residues. CDR3 DNA sequence: TGTGCCAGCAGCCCGGAGGGTGCGGGTACTCAGCCCCAGCATTTT. Encoded protein: CASSPEGAGTQPQHF.

A note on this clone: Compared with germline, one end of the junction differs, possibly owing to a read error. V usage is TRBV7-9 and J usage is TRBJ1-1, with 11 bases aligning to TRBD1. This CDR3 has 17 amino acids. Germline V gene lookup returns CDR1 SEHNR and CDR2 FQNEAQ (reference sequence). The CDR3 DNA is TGTTCCAGCAGCTTAGGGAGGGACAGGGGGAGGAACACTGAAGCTTTCTTT. The encoded protein is CSSSLGRDRGRNTEAFF.

The chain couples TRBV5-1 to TRBJ2-7; the D gene is possibly TRBD2 (7 bases). V was trimmed by 5 bases and J by 2 bases, leaving 14 bases between them. Germline V lookup: CDR1 SGHRS, CDR2 YFSETQ. The CDR3 runs to 14 residues. CDR3 protein: CASRKLGGAYEQYF. Here the CDR3 DNA reads TGCGCCAGCAGGAAGCTAGGGGGGGCCTACGAGCAGTACTTC.

The sample holds one count of this clone. V usage is TRBV12-5 and J usage is TRBJ2-7, with 12 bases aligning to TRBD2. Germline CDR1 is LGHNT and CDR2 is FRNRAP. V gave up 4 bases and J gave up 7 bases; unmatched junction bases: 8. The CDR3 loop spans 15 amino acids. The CDR3 loop reads CASGSRLAGVEEQYF. Written as DNA, the CDR3 is TGTGCTAGTGGTTCCCGACTAGCGGGGGTTGAAGAGCAGTACTTC.

This chain connects TRBV7-2 to TRBJ1-6; D not resolved. CDR3 length equals 15 residues. Looked up from germline, CDR1 is SGHTA and CDR2 is FQGNSA. Trimming took 3 bases from V and 9 from J, leaving 15 bases between them. In DNA form, the CDR3 reads TGTGCCAGCAGCTTGGCGGCGTCGGCGGGTTCACCCCTCCACTTT. This sequence encodes CASSLAASAGSPLHF.

The chain is built from TRBV30 and TRBJ2-7; D is possibly TRBD2 (6 bases). The germline V gene encodes CDR1 GTSNPN and CDR2 SVGIG (reference sequence). Trimming shortened V by 2 bases and J by 0 bases, and 11 bases separated the two germline ends. The CDR3 contains 14 residues. The CDR3 reads CAWSSGTHSYEQYF. CDR3 DNA sequence: TGTGCCTGGAGTTCCGGGACTCACTCCTACGAGCAGTACTTC.

The CDR3 DNA sequence: TGTGCCAGTAGTAAACACCCAGGGTCCCCTTCTGGGGCCAACGTCCTGACTTTC. Amino acids: CASSKHPGSPSGANVLTF. This sequence joins TRBV19 and TRBJ2-6, with D possibly matching TRBD1 (5 bases). The V and J ends lost 4 bases and 1 base respectively, with 17 bases between them. Per the germline V gene, CDR1 is LNHDA and CDR2 is SQIVND (reference sequence). The CDR3 spans 18 residues.

The gene calls are TRBV5-1 and TRBJ2-7, with a tentative D call TRBD2 (6 bases). Trimming left V 4 bases short and J 5 bases short, with 19 bases between. Germline loops: CDR1 SGHRS, CDR2 YFSETQ. The CDR3 sequence is 15 residues long. CDR3 amino acids: CASSPTPGVGDEQYF. DNA of the CDR3: TGCGCCAGCAGCCCCACCCCGGGGGTCGGCGACGAGCAGTACTTC.

The chain joins TRBV5-4 to TRBJ1-1, with a possible D match to TRBD1 (5 bases). The CDR3 consists of 16 residues. V was shortened by 0 bases and J by 5 bases, with 17 bases between the two germline ends. From germline, CDR1 is SGHNT and CDR2 YYREEE (reference sequence). For the CDR3, the DNA is TGTGCCAGCAGCTTGGGGAGCAGAGGCGGGGGTACTGAAGCTTTCTTT. It translates to CASSLGSRGGGTEAFF.

The chain couples TRBV10-3 to TRBJ2-1; D is undetermined. Trimming stripped 10 bases from V and 5 bases from J, with 15 bases between. The CDR3 loop spans 13 amino acids. Germline V gene data show CDR1 as ENHRY and CDR2 as SYGVKD. The CDR3 is CATTPRPDNEQFF. The CDR3 nucleotides read TGTGCCACCACCCCTAGACCCGACAATGAGCAGTTCTTC.